This T cell receptor beta chain was recovered during a study of cytomegalovirus exposure and HLA in healthy donors. Primers for the PCR totalled 60 Vbeta and 13 Jbeta. TCRdb's table, derived via immunoSEQ multiplex PCR, lists solely in-frame clones and lacks some. The table lists more than 85,000 clones, with about 6% in the top ten. Source material: PBMCs. The TCR originated in a girl aged 10-17 years in good health and CMV-seropositive.

CDR3 amino acids: CSVGSPMGYNEQFF. DNA of the CDR3: TGCAGCGTTGGGAGTCCTATGGGCTACAATGAGCAGTTCTTC. This chain links TRBV29-1 with TRBJ2-1, with D unclear. V shed 4 bases and J shed 3 bases, with 13 bases lying between them. This CDR3 has 14 residues. Germline lookup yields CDR1 SQVTM and CDR2 ANQGSEA.